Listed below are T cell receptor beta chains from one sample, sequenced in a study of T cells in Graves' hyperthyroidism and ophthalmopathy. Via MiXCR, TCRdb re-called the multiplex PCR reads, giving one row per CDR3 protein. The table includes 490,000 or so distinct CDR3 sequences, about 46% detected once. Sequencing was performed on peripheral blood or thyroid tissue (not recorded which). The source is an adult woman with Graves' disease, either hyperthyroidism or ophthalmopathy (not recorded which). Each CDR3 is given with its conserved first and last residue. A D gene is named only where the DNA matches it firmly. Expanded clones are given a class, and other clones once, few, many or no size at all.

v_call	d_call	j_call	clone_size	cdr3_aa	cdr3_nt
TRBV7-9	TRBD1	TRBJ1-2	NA	CASSHGQANYGYTF	TGCGCCAGCAGCCATGGACAGGCGAACTATGGCTACACCTTC
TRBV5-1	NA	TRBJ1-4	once	CASSRPGEKLFF	TGTGCCAGCAGCCGCCCGGGGGAAAAACTGTTTTTT
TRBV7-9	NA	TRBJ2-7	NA	CASSLAQGEMDYEQYF	TGTGCCAGCAGCTTAGCACAGGGCGAGATGGACTACGAGCAGTACTTC
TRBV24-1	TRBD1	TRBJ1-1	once	CATSPWDRENTEAFF	TGTGCCACGAGTCCCTGGGACAGAGAGAACACTGAAGCTTTCTTT
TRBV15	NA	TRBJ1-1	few	CATSRDWRRPTEAFF	TGTGCCACCAGCAGAGATTGGCGAAGGCCCACTGAAGCTTTCTTT
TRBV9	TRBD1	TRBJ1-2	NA	CASSVATWAGGDYGYTF	TGTGCCAGCAGCGTAGCTACATGGGCAGGGGGTGACTATGGCTACACCTTC
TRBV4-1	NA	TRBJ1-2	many	CASSQGPGLYGYTF	TGCGCCAGCAGCCAGGGCCCGGGACTCTATGGCTACACCTTC
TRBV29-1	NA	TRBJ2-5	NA	CSVEGAGEGTQYF	TGCAGCGTTGAGGGTGCAGGCGAGGGGACCCAGTACTTC
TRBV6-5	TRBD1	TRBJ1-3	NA	CASGTGQPWSGNTIYF	TGTGCCAGCGGTACGGGACAGCCGTGGTCTGGAAACACCATATATTTT
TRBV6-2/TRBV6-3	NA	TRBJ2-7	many	CASSVQGSEQYF	TGTGCCAGCAGTGTACAGGGCAGCGAGCAGTACTTC
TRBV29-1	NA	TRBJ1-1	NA	CSVKGGSTEAFF	TGCAGTGTGAAGGGGGGCAGCACTGAAGCTTTCTTT
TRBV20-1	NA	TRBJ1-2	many	CSARVGSVYGYTF	TGCAGTGCTAGAGTAGGGTCAGTTTATGGCTACACCTTC
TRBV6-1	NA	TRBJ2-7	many	CASSRASAYEQYF	TGTGCCAGCAGTAGGGCAAGCGCCTACGAGCAGTACTTC
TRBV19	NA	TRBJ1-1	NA	CASRRGTEAFF	TGTGCCAGTAGGCGAGGCACTGAAGCTTTCTTT
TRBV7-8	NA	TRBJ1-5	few	CASSSRTLNQPQHF	TGTGCCAGCAGCTCCCGGACACTGAATCAGCCCCAGCATTTT
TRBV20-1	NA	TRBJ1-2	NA	CSAPRLLDGYTF	TGCAGTGCCCCGCGTTTATTGGATGGCTACACCTTC
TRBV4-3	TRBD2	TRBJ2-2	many	CASSGGLTNTGELFF	TGCGCCAGCTCGGGGGGACTAACGAACACCGGGGAGCTGTTTTTT
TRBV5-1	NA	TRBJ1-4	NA	CASSPGSNENLFF	TGCGCCAGCAGTCCGGGGTCTAATGAAAATCTGTTTTTT
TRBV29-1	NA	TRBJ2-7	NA	CSVEGGYSYEQYF	TGCAGCGTTGAAGGGGGGTACTCCTACGAGCAGTACTTC
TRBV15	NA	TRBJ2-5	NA	CATSSAGDRRETQYF	TGTGCCACCAGCAGCGCCGGGGACCGAAGGGAGACCCAGTACTTC
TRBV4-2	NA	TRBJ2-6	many	CASSQVKRSGANVLTF	TGTGCCAGCAGCCAAGTGAAACGGAGTGGGGCCAACGTCCTGACTTTC
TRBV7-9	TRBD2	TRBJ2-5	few	CASSLRRLAGQETQYF	TGTGCCAGCAGCTTGAGGAGACTAGCGGGACAAGAGACCCAGTACTTC
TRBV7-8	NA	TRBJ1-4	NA	CASSDNSPPREKLFF	TGTGCCAGCAGTGACAACAGCCCCCCGCGGGAAAAACTGTTTTTT
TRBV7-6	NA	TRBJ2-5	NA	CASSVGRAAGETQYF	TGTGCCAGCAGCGTAGGAAGGGCGGCTGGAGAGACCCAGTACTTC
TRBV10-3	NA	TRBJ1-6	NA	CATNLGGGQESPLHF	TGTGCCACCAACTTGGGCGGGGGGCAGGAATCACCCCTCCACTTT
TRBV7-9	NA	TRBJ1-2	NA	CASSLDNWLGYGYTF	TGTGCCAGCAGCTTGGACAACTGGTTAGGCTATGGCTACACCTTC
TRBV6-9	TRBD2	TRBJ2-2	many	CATRSGMPGELFF	TGTGCCACCCGTAGCGGGATGCCCGGGGAGCTGTTTTTT
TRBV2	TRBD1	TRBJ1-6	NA	CASSGRTGANSPLHF	TGTGCCAGCAGTGGCCGGACAGGGGCTAATTCACCCCTCCACTTT
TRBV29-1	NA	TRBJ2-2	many	CSVAGHAGPGELFF	TGCAGCGTGGCGGGACACGCGGGCCCCGGGGAGCTGTTTTTT
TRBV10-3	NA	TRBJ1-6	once	CAISAVAGRPTSSYNSPLHF	TGTGCCATCAGCGCCGTCGCAGGGAGACCAACGAGCTCCTATAATTCACCCCTCCACTTT
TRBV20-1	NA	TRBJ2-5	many	CSARSTSKETQYF	TGCAGTGCTAGATCGACTAGTAAAGAGACCCAGTACTTC
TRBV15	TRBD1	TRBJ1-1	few	CATSRSAAGGTEAFF	TGTGCCACCAGCAGATCTGCGGCAGGGGGCACTGAAGCTTTCTTT
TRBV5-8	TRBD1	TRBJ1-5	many	CASSLRTGNQPQHF	TGTGCCAGCAGCTTGAGGACAGGGAATCAGCCCCAGCATTTT
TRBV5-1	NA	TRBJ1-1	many	CASSLYLRSEEAFF	TGCGCCAGCAGCTTGTATCTCAGGTCCGAGGAAGCTTTCTTT
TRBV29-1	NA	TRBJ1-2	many	CSVVRGNYGYTF	TGCAGCGTTGTCCGGGGAAACTATGGCTACACCTTC
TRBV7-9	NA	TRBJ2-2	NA	CASSSEPRPGRSNTGELFF	TGTGCCAGCAGCTCGGAACCTAGACCGGGCCGCTCGAACACCGGGGAGCTGTTTTTT
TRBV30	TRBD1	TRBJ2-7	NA	CAWRDRGEQYF	TGTGCCTGGAGGGACAGGGGAGAGCAGTACTTC
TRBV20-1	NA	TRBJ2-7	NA	CSAWGGPIGEQYF	TGCAGTGCCTGGGGTGGGCCTATCGGCGAGCAGTACTTC
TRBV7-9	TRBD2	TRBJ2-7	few	CASSLGGSGNLYEQYF	TGTGCCAGCAGCTTGGGGGGTAGCGGGAACCTTTACGAGCAGTACTTC
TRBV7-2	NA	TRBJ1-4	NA	CASSLGSGSNEKLFF	TGTGCCAGCAGCTTAGGGTCAGGCAGTAATGAAAAACTGTTTTTT
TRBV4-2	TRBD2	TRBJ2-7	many	CASSQRREDEQYF	TGTGCCAGCAGCCAACGGCGGGAGGACGAGCAGTACTTC